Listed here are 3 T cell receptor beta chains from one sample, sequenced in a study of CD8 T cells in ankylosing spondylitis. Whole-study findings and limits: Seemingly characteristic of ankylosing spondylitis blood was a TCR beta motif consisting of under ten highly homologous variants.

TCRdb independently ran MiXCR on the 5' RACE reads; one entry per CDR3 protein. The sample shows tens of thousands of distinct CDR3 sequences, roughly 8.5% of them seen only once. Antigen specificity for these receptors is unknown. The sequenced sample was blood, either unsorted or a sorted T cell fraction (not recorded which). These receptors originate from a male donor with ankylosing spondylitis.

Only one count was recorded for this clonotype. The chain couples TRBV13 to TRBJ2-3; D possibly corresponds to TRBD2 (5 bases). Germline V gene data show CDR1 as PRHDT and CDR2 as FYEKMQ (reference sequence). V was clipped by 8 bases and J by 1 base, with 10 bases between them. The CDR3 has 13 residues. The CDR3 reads CASHLLGTDTQYF. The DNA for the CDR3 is TGTGCCAGCCACTTACTAGGCACAGATACGCAGTATTTT.

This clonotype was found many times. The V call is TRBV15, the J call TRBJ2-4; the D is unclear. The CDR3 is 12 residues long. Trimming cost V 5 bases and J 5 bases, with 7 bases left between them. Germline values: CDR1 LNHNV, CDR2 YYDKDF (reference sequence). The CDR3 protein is CATSFPENIQYF. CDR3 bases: TGTGCCACCAGCTTTCCTGAAAACATTCAGTACTTC.

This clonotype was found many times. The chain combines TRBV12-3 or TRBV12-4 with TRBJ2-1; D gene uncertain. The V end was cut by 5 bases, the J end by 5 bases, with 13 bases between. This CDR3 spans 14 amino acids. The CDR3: CASSLLDLHNEQFF. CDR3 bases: TGTGCCAGCAGTCTCCTGGACCTCCACAATGAGCAGTTCTTC.